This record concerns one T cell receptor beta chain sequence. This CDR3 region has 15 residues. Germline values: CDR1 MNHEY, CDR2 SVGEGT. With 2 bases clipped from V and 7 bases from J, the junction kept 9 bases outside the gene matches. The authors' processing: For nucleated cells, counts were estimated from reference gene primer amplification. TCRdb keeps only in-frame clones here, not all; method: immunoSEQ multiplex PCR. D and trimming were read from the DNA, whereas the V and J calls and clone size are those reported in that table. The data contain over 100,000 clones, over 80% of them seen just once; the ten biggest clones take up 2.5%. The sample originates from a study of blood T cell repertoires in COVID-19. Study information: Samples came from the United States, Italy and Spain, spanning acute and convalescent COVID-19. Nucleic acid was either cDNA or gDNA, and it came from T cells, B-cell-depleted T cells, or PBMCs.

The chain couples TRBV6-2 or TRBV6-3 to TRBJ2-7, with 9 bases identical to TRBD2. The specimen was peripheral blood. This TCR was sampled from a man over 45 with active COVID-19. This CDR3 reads CASSYPLRAGGEQYF. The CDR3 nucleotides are TGTGCCAGCAGTTACCCCCTCCGGGCGGGGGGGGAGCAGTACTTC.